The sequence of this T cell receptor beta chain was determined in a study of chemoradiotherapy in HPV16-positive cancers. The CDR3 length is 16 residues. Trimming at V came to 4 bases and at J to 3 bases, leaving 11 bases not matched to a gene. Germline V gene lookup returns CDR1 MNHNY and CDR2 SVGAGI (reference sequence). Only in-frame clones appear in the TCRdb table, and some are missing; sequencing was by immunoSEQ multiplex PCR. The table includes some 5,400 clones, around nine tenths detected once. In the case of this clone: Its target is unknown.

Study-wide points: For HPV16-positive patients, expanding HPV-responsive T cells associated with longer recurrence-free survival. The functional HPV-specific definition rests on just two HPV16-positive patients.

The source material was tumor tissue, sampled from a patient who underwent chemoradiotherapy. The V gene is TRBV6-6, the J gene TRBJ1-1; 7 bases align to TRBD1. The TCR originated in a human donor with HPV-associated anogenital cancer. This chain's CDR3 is CASSFPHRDSHTEAFF. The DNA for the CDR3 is TGTGCCAGCAGTTTCCCTCACCGGGACAGCCACACTGAAGCTTTCTTT.